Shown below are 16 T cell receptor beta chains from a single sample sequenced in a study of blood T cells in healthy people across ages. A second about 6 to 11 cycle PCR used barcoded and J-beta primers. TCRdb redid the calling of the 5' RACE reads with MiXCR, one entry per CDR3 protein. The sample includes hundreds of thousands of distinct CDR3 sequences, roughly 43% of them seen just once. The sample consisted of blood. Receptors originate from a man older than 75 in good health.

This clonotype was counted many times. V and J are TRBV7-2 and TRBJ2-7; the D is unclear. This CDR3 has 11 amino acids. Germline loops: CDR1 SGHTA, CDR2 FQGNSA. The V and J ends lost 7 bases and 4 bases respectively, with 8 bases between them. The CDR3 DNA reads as TGTGCCAGCACCCTAGGATACGAGCAGTACTTC. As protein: CASTLGYEQYF.

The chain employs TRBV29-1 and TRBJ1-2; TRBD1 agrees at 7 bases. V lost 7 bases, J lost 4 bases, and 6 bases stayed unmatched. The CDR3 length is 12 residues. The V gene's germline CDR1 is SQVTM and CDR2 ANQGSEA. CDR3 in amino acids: CSAPGQSYGYTF. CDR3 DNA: TGCAGCGCCCCGGGACAGTCCTATGGCTACACCTTC.

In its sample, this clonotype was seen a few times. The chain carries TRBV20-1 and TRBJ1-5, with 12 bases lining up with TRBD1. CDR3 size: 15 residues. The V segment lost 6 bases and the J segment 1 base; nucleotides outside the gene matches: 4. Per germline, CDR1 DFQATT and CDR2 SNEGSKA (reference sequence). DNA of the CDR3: TGCAGTGCCAGGGGACAGGGGGCGAGCAATCAGCCCCAGCATTTT. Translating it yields CSARGQGASNQPQHF.

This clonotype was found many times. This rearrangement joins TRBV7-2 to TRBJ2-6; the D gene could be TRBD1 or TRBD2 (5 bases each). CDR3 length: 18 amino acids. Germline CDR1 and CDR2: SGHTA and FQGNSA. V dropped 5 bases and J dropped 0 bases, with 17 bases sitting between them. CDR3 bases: TGTGCCAGCAGCCGGACCGGGACCCCAAGCTCTGGGGCCAACGTCCTGACTTTC. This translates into CASSRTGTPSSGANVLTF.

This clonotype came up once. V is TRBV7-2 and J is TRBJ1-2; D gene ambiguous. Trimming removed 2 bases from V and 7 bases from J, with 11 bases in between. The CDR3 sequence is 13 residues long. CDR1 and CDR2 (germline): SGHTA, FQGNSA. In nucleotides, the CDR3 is TGTGCCAGCAGCTTAATTGGGGTTCGTGGCTACACCTTC. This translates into CASSLIGVRGYTF.

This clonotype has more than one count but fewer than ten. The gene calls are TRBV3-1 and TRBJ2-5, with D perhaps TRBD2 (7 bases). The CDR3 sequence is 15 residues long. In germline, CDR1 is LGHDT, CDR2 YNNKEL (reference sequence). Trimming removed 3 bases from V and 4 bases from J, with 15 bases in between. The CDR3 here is CASSQGGAQRETQYF. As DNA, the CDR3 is TGTGCCAGCAGCCAGGGGGGGGCCCAGAGAGAGACCCAGTACTTC.

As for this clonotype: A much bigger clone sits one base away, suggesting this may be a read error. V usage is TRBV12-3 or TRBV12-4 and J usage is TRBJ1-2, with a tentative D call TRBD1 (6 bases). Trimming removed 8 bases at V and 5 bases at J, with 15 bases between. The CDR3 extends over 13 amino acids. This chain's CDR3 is CASCLGGAYGYTF. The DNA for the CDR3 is TGTGCCAGCTGCCTCGGGGGCGCTTATGGCTACACCTTC.

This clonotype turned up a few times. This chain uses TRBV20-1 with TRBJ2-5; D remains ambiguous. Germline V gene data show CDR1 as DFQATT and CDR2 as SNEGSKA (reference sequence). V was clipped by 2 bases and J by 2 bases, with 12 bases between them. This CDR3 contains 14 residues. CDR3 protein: CSARRSRGQETQYF. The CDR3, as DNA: TGCAGTGCTAGACGCTCTAGAGGACAAGAGACCCAGTACTTC.

For the CDR3, the DNA is TGTGCCAGCAGCCCCGGCAGGGCCTATGGCTACACCTTC. Its translation is CASSPGRAYGYTF. The V and J genes are TRBV27 and TRBJ1-2, with D possibly being TRBD1 (5 bases). The CDR3 is 13 amino acids. Trimming took off 6 bases at V and 4 bases at J, with 12 bases between the two ends. Looked up from germline, CDR1 is MNHEY and CDR2 is SMNVEV (reference sequence).

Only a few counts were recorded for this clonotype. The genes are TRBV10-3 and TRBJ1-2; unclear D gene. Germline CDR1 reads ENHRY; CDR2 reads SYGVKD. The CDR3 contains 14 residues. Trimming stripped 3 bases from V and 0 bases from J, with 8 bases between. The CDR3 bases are TGTGCCATCAGTGAATCCGTCTCTAACTATGGCTACACCTTC. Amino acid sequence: CAISESVSNYGYTF.

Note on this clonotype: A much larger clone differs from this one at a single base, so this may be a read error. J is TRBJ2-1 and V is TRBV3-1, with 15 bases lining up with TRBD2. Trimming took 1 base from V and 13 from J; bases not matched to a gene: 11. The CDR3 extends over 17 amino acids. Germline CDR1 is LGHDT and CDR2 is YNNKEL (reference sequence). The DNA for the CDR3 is TGTGCCAGCAGCCAAGGGGGGACTAGCGGGGGGTTGGAGACCCAGTTCTTC. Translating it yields CASSQGGTSGGLETQFF.

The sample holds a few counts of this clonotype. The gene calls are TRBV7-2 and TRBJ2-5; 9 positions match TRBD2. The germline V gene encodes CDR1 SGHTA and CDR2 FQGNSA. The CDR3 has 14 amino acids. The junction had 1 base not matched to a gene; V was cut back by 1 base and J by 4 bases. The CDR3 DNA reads TGTGCCAGCAGCTTAGGGACTAGCGTAGAGACCCAGTACTTC. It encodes CASSLGTSVETQYF.

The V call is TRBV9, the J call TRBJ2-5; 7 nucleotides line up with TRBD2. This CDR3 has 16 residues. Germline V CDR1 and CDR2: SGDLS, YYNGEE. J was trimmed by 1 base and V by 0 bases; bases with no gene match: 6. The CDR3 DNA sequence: TGTGCCAGCAGCGTAGGCGGAGGCGGGAGCCAAGAGACCCAGTACTTC. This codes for CASSVGGGGSQETQYF.

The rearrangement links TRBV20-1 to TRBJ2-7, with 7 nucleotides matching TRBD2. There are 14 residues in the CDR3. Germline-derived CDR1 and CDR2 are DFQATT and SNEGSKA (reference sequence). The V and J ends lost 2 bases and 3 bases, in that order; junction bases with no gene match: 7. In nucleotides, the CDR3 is TGCAGTGCTAGACCCGCTAGCGGTGGCTACGAGCAGTACTTC. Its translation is CSARPASGGYEQYF.

This CDR3 is CASSQVSGGAVEQYF. Here the CDR3 DNA reads TGTGCCAGCAGCCAGGTTAGCGGGGGGGCCGTCGAGCAGTACTTC. The chain couples TRBV3-1 to TRBJ2-7, with 11 bases fitting TRBD2. Trimming at V came to 3 bases and at J to 6 bases, leaving 7 bases not matched to a gene. Germline values: CDR1 LGHDT, CDR2 YNNKEL (reference sequence). CDR3 length equals 15 residues.

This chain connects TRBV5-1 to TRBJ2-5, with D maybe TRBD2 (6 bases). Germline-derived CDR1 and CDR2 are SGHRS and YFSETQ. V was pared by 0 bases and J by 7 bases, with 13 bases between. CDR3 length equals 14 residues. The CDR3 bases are TGCGCCAGCAGCTTGGATCCTAGCGTGGGGACCCAGTACTTC. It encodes CASSLDPSVGTQYF.